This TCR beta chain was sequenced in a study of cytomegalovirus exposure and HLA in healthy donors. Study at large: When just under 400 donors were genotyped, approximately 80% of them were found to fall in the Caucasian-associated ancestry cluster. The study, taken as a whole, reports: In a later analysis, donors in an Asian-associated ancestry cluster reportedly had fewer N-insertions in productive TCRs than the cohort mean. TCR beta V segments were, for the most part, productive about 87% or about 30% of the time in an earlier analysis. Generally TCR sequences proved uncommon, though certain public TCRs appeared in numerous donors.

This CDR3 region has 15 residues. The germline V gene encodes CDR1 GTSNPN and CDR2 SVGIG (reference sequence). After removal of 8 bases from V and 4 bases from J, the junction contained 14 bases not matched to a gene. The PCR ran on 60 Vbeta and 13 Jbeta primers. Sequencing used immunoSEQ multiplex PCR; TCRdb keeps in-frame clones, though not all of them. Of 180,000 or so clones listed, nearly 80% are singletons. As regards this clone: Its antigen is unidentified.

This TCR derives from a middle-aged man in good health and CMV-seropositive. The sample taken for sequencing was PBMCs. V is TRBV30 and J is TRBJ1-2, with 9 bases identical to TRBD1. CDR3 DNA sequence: TGTGCCCGGTCGACTACAGGGGGCGACGGCTATGGCTACACCTTC. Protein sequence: CARSTTGGDGYGYTF.